The following is a T cell receptor (beta chain) sequence with its context. The sample belongs to a study of blood T cell repertoires in COVID-19. Across the whole study: Researchers got acute and convalescent COVID-19 samples from the United States, Italy and Spain. PBMCs, B-cell-depleted T cells, or T cells were the source of the cDNA or gDNA that made up the material.

This CDR3 is built from 18 residues. CDR1 is LNHDA and CDR2 is SQIVND in the germline V gene (reference sequence). V was pared by 6 bases and J by 4 bases, with 20 bases of the junction left unmatched. TCRdb keeps only in-frame clones here, not all; method: immunoSEQ multiplex PCR. This sample has almost 95,000 clones, with 80% to 85% found just once. The source material was peripheral blood. This rearrangement joins TRBV19 to TRBJ1-2, with TRBD1 matching 7 bases. This TCR was sampled from a man between 60 and 70 years old with acute or convalescent COVID-19. The CDR3 coding sequence is TGTGCCAGTAGGGAAAGACAGGGCCACTCAGCGATGGTCTATGGCTACACCTTC. This sequence encodes CASRERQGHSAMVYGYTF.